These T cell receptor beta chains were read from a single sample in a study of blood T cell repertoires in COVID-19. Method: immunoSEQ multiplex PCR; TCRdb's copy keeps in-frame clones and lacks some. The table shows more than 250,000 clones, with approximately 85% occurring only once. Material for sequencing was peripheral blood. These receptors were collected from a man aged 45 to 65 with active or convalescent COVID-19. Each CDR3 is given with its conserved first and last residue.

j_call v_call cdr3_aa
TRBJ2-6 TRBV5-1 CASSRSGVESSGANVLTF
TRBJ2-5 TRBV19 CASSTPRGSGRETQYF
TRBJ2-7 TRBV11-3 CASSLGAGVYEQYF
TRBJ2-1 TRBV3-1/TRBV3-2 CASSQEAGSYNEQFF
TRBJ2-2 TRBV10-3 CAITSSPRTGELFF
TRBJ1-1 TRBV3-1/TRBV3-2 CASSQGQGFTEAFF
TRBJ1-4 TRBV4-3 CASSPNPPGGTVDEKLFF
TRBJ2-4 TRBV30 CAWRNGIRRGTDIQYF
TRBJ2-7 TRBV9 CASSTPGLAVYEQYF
TRBJ2-7 TRBV27 CASSPRALSYEQYF
TRBJ2-3 TRBV2 CASSKIRQGEAQYF
TRBJ2-7 TRBV18 CASSPGTSGEQYF
TRBJ2-7 TRBV20-1 CSASATGGYEQYF
TRBJ2-7 TRBV5-1 CASSLKGGTEQYF
TRBJ1-5 TRBV11-2 CASSLDRGQPQHF
TRBJ2-7 TRBV3-1/TRBV3-2 CASSRGGSGGRNEQYF
TRBJ2-7 TRBV6-6 CASSYSGSTYEQYF
TRBJ1-2 TRBV19 CASTGGQGVYGYTF
TRBJ1-6 TRBV21-1 CASSNPVVQGGNSGVHF
TRBJ1-3 TRBV15 CATSRAGGGRGNTIYF
TRBJ2-1 TRBV30 CAWSVRGSEQFF
TRBJ2-3 TRBV5-1 CASSVTPTDTQYF
TRBJ1-2 TRBV5-5 CASSLEGQVRGYTF
TRBJ1-5 TRBV27 CASSPRQSNQPQHF
TRBJ2-3 TRBV9 CASSVGLAGDTQYF
TRBJ1-5 TRBV6-2/TRBV6-3 CASSEPNQPQHF
TRBJ2-6 TRBV2 CASTSGQGASGANVLTF
TRBJ1-1 TRBV18 CASSLQGQNTEAFF
TRBJ1-1 TRBV6-5 CASSYSLGGTEAFF